What follows describes a single T cell receptor (beta chain). Its antigen is currently unknown. These data are taken from a study of beta chain features in type 1 diabetes. Study summary: All samples yielded around 98,000,000 examined sorted cells.

The length of the CDR3 is 14 residues. The V end was cut by 5 bases, the J end by 2 bases, with 13 bases between. Germline V gene data show CDR1 as SGHTA and CDR2 as FQGNSA. General study points: cDNA-based sequencing might over-represent cells highly expressing TCR.

There was one heparinised blood draw per donor, averaging approximately 120 mL. Expressed TCRB transcripts were sequenced because the entire RNA isolate underwent reverse transcription. Using immunoSEQ multiplex PCR, the repertoire was profiled, and TCRdb retains in-frame clones only, with some absent. The sample yields around 450,000 clones, about an eighth seen once. Source material: naive CD4+ T cells from blood. V usage is TRBV7-2 and J usage is TRBJ2-7; D is possibly TRBD2 (5 bases). This receptor was taken from a woman between 18 and 30 years old in good health. As DNA, the CDR3 is TGTGCCAGCAGCCCCCTGGGAGTCCCCTACGAGCAGTACTTC. The encoded protein is CASSPLGVPYEQYF.